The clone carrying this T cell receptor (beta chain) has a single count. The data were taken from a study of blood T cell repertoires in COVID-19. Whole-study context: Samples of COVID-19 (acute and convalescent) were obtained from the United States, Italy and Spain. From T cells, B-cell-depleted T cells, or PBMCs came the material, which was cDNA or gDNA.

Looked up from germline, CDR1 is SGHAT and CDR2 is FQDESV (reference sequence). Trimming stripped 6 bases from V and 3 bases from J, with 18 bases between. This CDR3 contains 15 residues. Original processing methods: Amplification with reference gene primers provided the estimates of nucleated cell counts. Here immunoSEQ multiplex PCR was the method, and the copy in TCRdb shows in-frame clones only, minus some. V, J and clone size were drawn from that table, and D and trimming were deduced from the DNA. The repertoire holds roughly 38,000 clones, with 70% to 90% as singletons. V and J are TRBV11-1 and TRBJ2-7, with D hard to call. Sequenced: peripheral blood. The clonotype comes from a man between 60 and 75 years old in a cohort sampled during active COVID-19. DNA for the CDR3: TGTGCCAGCAGTCTCGCCCGTGTTAGGAGCTACGAGCAGTACTTC. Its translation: CASSLARVRSYEQYF.